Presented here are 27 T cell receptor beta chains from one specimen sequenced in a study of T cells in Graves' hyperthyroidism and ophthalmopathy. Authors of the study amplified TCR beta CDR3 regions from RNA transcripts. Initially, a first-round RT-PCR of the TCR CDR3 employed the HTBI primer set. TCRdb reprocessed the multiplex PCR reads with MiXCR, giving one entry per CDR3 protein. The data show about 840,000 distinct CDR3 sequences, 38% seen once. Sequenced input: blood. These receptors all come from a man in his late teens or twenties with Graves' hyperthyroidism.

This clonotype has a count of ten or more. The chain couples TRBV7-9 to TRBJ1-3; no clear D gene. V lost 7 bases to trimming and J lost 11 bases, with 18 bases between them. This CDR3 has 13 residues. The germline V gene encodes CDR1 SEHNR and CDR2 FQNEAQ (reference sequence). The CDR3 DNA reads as TGTGCCAGCAACCCCCCCGGCGAGGCTGCCATATATTTT. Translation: CASNPPGEAAIYF.

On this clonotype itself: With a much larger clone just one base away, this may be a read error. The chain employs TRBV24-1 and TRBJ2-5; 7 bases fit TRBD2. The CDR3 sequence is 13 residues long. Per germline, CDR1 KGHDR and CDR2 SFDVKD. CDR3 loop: CATAGLRRRDRDF. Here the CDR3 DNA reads TGTGCCACCGCGGGACTACGAAGAAGAGACCGGGACTTC.

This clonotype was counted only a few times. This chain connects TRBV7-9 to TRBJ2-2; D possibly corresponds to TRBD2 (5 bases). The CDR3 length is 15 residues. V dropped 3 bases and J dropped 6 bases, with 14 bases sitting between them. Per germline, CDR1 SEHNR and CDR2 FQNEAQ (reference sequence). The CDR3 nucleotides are TGTGCCAGCAGCTTTACGGAATCGAGGGCCGGGGAGCTGTTTTTT. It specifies CASSFTESRAGELFF. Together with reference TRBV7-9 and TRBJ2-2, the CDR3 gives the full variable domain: DTGVSQNPRHKITKRGQNVTFRCDPISEHNRLYWYRQTLGQGPEFLTYFQNEAQLEKSRLLSDRFSAERPKGSFSTLEIQRTEQGDSAMYLCASSFTESRAGELFFGEGSRLTVL.

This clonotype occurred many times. The CDR3 nucleotides are TGCGCCAGCAGCCAAGACCCGGGGGCCTACGAGCAGTACTTC. The encoded protein is CASSQDPGAYEQYF. V gene TRBV4-1 combines with J gene TRBJ2-7; tentatively, D is TRBD2 (6 bases). Between the trimmed V and J ends, which lost 0 bases and 2 bases, there was a span of 8 bases. Germline V gene data show CDR1 as MGHRA and CDR2 as YSYEKL. The CDR3 runs 14 residues.

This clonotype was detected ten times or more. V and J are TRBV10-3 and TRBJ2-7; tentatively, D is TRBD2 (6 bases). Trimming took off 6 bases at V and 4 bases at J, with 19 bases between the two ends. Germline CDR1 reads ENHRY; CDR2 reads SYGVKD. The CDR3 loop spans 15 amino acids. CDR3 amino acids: CAISDLRGGVYEQYF. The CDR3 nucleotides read TGTGCCATCAGCGACCTGCGGGGAGGTGTATACGAGCAGTACTTC.

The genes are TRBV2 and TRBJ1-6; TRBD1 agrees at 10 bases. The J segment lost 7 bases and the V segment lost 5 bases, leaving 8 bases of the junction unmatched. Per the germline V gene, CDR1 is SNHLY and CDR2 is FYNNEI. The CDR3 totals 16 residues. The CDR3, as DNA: TGTGCCAGCAGTTTGGACCGGGGACAGGGGAATTCACCCCTCCACTTT. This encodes CASSLDRGQGNSPLHF.

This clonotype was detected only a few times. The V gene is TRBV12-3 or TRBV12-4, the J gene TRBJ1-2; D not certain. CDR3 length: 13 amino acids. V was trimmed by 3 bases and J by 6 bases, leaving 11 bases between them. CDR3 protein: CASSLRVGNGYTF. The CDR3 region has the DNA TGTGCCAGCAGTTTGCGGGTTGGAAATGGCTACACCTTC.

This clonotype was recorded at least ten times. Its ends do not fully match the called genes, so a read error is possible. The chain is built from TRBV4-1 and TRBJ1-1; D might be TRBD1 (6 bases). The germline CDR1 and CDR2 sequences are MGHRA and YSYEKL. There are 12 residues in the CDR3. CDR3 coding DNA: TGTGCCAGCAGCCAGGGGCGGACTGAAGCTTTCTTT. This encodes CASSQGRTEAFF.

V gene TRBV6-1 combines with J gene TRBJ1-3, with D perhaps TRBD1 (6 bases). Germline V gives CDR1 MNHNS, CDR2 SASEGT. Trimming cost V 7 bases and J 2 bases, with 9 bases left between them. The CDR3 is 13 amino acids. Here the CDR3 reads CASTGAAGNTIYF. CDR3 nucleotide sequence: TGTGCCAGCACAGGGGCGGCTGGAAACACCATATATTTT.

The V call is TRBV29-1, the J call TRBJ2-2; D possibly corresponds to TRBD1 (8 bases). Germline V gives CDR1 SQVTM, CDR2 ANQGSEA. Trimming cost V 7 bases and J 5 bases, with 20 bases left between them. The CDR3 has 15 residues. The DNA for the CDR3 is TGCAGCGCGCGGACAGGGAGGGCCACTACCGGGGAGCTGTTTTTT. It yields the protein CSARTGRATTGELFF.

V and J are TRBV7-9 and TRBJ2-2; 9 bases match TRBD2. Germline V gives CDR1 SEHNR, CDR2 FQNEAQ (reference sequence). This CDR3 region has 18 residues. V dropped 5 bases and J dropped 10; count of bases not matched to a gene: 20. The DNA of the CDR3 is TGTGCCAGCAGCCCCGCGCCGGGTGGTCCTAGCGGGATAGAGGAGCTGTTTTTT. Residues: CASSPAPGGPSGIEELFF.

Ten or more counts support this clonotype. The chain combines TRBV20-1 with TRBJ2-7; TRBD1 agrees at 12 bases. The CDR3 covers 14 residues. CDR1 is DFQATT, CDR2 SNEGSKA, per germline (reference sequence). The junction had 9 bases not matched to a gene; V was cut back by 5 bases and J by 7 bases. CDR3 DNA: TGCAGTGCTCGGTCCGGGACAGGGGGCAATGAGCAGTACTTC. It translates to CSARSGTGGNEQYF.

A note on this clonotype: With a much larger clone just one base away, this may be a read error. The CDR3 is CASSVRETYEQYF. The DNA for the CDR3 is TGTGCCAGCAGTGTGCGCGAGACCTACGAGCAGTACTTC. The chain carries TRBV6-1 and TRBJ2-7; D is undetermined. V lost 4 bases, J lost 2 bases, and 9 bases lay in between. From germline, CDR1 is MNHNS and CDR2 SASEGT. This CDR3 is 13 amino acids long.

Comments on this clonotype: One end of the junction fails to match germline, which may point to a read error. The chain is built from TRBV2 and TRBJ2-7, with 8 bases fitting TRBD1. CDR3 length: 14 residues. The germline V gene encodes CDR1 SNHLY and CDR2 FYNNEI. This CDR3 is CAGSTRTGNYEQYF. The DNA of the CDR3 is TGTGCCGGCAGTACACGGACAGGGAACTACGAGCAGTACTTC. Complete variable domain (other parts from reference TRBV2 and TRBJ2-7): EPEVTQTPSHQVTQMGQEVILRCVPISNHLYFYWYRQILGQKVEFLVSFYNNEISEKSEIFDDQFSVERPDGSNFTLKIRSTKLEDSAMYFCAGSTRTGNYEQYFGPGTRLTVT.

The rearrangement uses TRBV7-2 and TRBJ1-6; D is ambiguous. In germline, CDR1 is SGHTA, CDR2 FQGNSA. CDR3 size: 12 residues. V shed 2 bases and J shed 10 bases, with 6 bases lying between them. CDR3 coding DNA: TGTGCCAGCAGCTTAATGTTATCACCCCTCCACTTT. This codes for CASSLMLSPLHF. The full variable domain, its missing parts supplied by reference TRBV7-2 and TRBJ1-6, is GAGVSQSPSNKVTEKGKDVELRCDPISGHTALYWYRQSLGQGLEFLIYFQGNSAPDKSGLPSDRFSAERTGGSVSTLTIQRTQQEDSAVYLCASSLMLSPLHFGNGTRLTVT.

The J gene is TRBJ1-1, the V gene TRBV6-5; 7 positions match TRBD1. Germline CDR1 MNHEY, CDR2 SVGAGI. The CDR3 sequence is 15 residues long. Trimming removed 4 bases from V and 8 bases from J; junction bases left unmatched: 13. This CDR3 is CASSSYGGRGQEAFF. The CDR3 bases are TGTGCCAGCAGTTCCTACGGGGGAAGGGGGCAGGAAGCTTTCTTT.

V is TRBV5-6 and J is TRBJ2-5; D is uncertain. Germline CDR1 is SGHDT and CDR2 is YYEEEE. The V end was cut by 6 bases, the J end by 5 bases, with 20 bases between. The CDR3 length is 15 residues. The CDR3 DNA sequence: TGTGCCAGCATCCGGTGGGTGGGTTCAAGGGAGACCCAGTACTTC. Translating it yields CASIRWVGSRETQYF.

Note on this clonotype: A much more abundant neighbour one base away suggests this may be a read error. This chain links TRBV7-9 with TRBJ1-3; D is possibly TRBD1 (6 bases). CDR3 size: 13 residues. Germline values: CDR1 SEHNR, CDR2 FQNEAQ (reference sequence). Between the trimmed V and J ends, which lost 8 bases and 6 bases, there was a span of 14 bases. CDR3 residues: CASSIPGENTIYF. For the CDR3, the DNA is TGTGCCAGCTCAATCCCAGGGGAAAACACCATATATTTT.

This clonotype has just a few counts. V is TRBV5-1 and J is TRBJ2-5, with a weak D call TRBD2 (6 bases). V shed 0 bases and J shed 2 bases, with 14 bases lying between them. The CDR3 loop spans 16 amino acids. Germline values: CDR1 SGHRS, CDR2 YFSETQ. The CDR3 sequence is CASSLDGGRLQETQYF. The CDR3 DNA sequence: TGCGCCAGCAGCTTGGACGGGGGACGACTACAAGAGACCCAGTACTTC.

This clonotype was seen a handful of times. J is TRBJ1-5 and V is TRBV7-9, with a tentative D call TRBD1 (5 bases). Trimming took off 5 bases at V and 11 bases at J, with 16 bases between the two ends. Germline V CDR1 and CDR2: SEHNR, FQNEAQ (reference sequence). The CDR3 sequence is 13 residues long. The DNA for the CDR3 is TGTGCCAGCAGCCCGCGGGGGGGGTTGGCCCAGCATTTT. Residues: CASSPRGGLAQHF. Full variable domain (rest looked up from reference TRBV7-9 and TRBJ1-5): DTGVSQNPRHKITKRGQNVTFRCDPISEHNRLYWYRQTLGQGPEFLTYFQNEAQLEKSRLLSDRFSAERPKGSFSTLEIQRTEQGDSAMYLCASSPRGGLAQHFGDGTRLSIL.

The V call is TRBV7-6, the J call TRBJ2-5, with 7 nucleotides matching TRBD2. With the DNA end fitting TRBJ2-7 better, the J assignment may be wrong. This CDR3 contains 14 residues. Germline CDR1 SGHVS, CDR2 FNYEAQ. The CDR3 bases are TGTGCCAGCATGAAGGGCGGGAGTGCCTACGAGCAGTACTTC. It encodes CASMKGGSAYEQYF.

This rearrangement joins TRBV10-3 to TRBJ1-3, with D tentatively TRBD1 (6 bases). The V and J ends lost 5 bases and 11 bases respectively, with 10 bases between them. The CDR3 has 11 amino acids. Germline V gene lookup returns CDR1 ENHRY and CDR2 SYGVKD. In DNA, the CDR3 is TGTGCCATCAGTTACAGGGCTGCCATATATTTT. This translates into CAISYRAAIYF.

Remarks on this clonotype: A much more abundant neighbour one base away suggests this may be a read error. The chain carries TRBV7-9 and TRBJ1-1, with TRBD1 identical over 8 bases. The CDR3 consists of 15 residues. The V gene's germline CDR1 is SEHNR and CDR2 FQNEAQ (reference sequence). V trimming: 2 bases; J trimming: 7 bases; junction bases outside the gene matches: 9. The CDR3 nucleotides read TGTGCCAGCAGCTTAACGCGGCAGGGGGCAGGTGAAGCTTTCTTT. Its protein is CASSLTRQGAGEAFF.

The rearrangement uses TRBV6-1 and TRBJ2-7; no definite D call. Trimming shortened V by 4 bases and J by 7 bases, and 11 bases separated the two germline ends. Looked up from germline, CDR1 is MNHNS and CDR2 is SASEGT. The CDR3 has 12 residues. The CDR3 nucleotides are TGTGCCAGCAGTGGTCGGATCGGGGAGCAGTACTTC. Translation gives CASSGRIGEQYF.

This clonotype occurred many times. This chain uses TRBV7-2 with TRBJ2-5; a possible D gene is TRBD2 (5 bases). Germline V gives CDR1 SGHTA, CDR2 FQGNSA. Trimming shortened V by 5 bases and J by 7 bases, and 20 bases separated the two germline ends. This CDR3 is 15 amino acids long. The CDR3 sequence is CASSLLTGSKGTQYF. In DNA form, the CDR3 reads TGTGCCAGCAGCCTCCTAACGGGATCCAAGGGGACCCAGTACTTC. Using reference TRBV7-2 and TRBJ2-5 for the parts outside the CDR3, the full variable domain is GAGVSQSPSNKVTEKGKDVELRCDPISGHTALYWYRQSLGQGLEFLIYFQGNSAPDKSGLPSDRFSAERTGGSVSTLTIQRTQQEDSAVYLCASSLLTGSKGTQYFGPGTRLLVL.

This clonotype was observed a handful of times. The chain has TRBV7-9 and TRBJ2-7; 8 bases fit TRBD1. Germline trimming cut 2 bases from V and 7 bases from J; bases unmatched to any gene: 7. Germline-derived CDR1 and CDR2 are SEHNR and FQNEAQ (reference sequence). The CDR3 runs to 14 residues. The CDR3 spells CASSLMQGAGEQYF. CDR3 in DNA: TGTGCCAGCAGCTTAATGCAGGGGGCAGGAGAGCAGTACTTC.

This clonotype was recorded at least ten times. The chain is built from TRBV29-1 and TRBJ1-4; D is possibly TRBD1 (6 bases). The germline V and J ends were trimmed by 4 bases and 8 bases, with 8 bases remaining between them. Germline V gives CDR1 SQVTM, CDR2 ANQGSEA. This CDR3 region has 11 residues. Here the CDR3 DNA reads TGCAGCGTTGTCGGGGGCGAAAAACTGTTTTTT. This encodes CSVVGGEKLFF.